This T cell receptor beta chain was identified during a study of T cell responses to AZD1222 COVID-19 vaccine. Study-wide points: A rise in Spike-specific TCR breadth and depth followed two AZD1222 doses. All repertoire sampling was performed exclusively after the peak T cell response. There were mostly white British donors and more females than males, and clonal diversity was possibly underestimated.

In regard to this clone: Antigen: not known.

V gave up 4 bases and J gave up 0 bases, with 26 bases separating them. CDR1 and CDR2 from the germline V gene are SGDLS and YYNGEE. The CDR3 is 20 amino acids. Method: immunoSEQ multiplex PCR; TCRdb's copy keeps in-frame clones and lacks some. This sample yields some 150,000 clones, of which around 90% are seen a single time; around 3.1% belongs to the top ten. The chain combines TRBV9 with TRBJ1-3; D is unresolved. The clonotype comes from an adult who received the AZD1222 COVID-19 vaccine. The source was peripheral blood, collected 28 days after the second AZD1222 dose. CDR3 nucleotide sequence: TGTGCCAGCAGCACCGTAGAGACTCTTAGGTATGGCCTCTCTGGAAACACCATATATTTT. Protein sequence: CASSTVETLRYGLSGNTIYF.